One sample yielded the 17 T cell receptor beta chains listed below, sequenced in a study of control samples from healthy donors and cancer patients. The table came from immunoSEQ multiplex PCR; TCRdb's copy has only in-frame clones and leaves some out. The sample yields roughly 80,000 clones, about nine tenths seen once. What was sequenced was blood. These receptors all come from a man aged 45 to 65 in good health.

The chain has TRBV6-1 and TRBJ1-2; tentative D call: TRBD1 (6 bases). This CDR3 has 14 residues. Germline lookup yields CDR1 MNHNS and CDR2 SASEGT. V was shortened by 1 base and J by 9 bases, with 15 bases between the two germline ends. Here the CDR3 DNA reads TGTGCCAGCAGTGAAGTAGGGGGGGTTGGAAGCTACACCTTC. It encodes CASSEVGGVGSYTF.

The chain combines TRBV5-1 with TRBJ2-5, with 11 bases aligning to TRBD1. J lost 5 bases, V lost 7 bases, and 7 bases had no gene match. The CDR3 consists of 14 residues. Per germline, CDR1 SGHRS and CDR2 YFSETQ. Here the CDR3 DNA reads TGCGCCAGCTGGACAGGGGGCCTCGGGGAGACCCAGTACTTC. Encoded protein: CASWTGGLGETQYF. Using reference TRBV5-1 and TRBJ2-5 for the parts outside the CDR3, the full variable domain is KAGVTQTPRYLIKTRGQQVTLSCSPISGHRSVSWYQQTPGQGLQFLFEYFSETQRNKGNFPGRFSGRQFSNSRSEMNVSTLELGDSALYLCASWTGGLGETQYFGPGTRLLVL.

The genes are TRBV6-6 and TRBJ1-2; 10 nucleotides align to TRBD1. The CDR3 runs 16 residues. V gave up 0 bases and J gave up 8 bases; unmatched junction bases: 9. Germline V gene lookup returns CDR1 MNHNY and CDR2 SVGAGI (reference sequence). The CDR3 nucleotides read TGTGCCAGCAGTTACTCTGGGCCCGGGACAGGGGAAGGCTACACCTTC. Residues: CASSYSGPGTGEGYTF.

This clone was recorded a few times. Other DNA sequences from this sample encode an identical CDR3 as well. This chain uses TRBV5-5 with TRBJ1-1, with D uncertain. The V gene lost 0 bases and the J gene lost 0 bases, with 3 bases spanning the gap. CDR1 is SGHKS, CDR2 YYEKEE, per germline (reference sequence). The CDR3 is 13 residues long. CDR3 bases: TGTGCCAGCAGCTTGGACCTGAACACTGAAGCTTTCTTT. Translation: CASSLDLNTEAFF.

This clone was counted between two and nine times. The chain uses TRBV13 and TRBJ1-1, with D possibly being TRBD1 (5 bases). CDR3 size: 12 residues. Germline CDR1 and CDR2: PRHDT and FYEKMQ (reference sequence). Trimming took 3 bases from V and 8 from J, leaving 10 bases between them. CDR3 nucleotides: TGTGCCAGCAGCTTCATGTGGGGGGAAGCTTTCTTT. Its translation: CASSFMWGEAFF.

J is TRBJ2-3 and V is TRBV18; maybe TRBD1 (6 bases). Trimming stripped 4 bases from V and 8 bases from J, with 10 bases between. This CDR3 comprises 12 residues. Germline CDR1 and CDR2: KGHSH and LQKENI. The CDR3 sequence: CASSLDRTTQYF. The CDR3 DNA is TGTGCCAGCTCACTTGACAGGACTACGCAGTATTTT. Full variable domain (rest looked up from reference TRBV18 and TRBJ2-3): NAGVMQNPRHLVRRRGQEARLRCSPMKGHSHVYWYRQLPEEGLKFMVYLQKENIIDESGMPKERFSAEFPKEGPSILRIQQVVRGDSAAYFCASSLDRTTQYFGPGTRLTVL.

The genes are TRBV9 and TRBJ2-7; 7 bases are shared with TRBD1. CDR3 length: 16 amino acids. V lost 3 bases and J lost 0; bases outside the gene matches: 9. The germline V gene encodes CDR1 SGDLS and CDR2 YYNGEE. CDR3 coding DNA: TGTGCCAGCAGCGCCAGGGACAGCCCGAGCTCCTACGAGCAGTACTTC. Translation gives CASSARDSPSSYEQYF.

The V call is TRBV27, the J call TRBJ2-7, with D possibly TRBD1 on 5 matching bases. The V end was cut by 1 base, the J end by 4 bases, with 17 bases between. CDR1 and CDR2 (germline): MNHEY, SMNVEV (reference sequence). This CDR3 contains 16 residues. The CDR3 sequence is CASSLFGAETAYEQYF. Written as DNA, the CDR3 is TGTGCCAGCAGTTTATTTGGGGCCGAGACGGCTTACGAGCAGTACTTC.

The V and J genes are TRBV12-3 or TRBV12-4 and TRBJ2-6; D is unresolved. This CDR3 is built from 13 residues. V was cut by 6 bases and J by 1 base, with 4 bases left in between. CDR3 sequence reads: CASSVSGANVLTF. As DNA, the CDR3 is TGTGCCAGCAGCGTATCTGGGGCCAACGTCCTGACTTTC.

This chain links TRBV25-1 with TRBJ2-4; 7 bases fit TRBD1. Germline CDR1 is MGHDK and CDR2 is SYGVNS. This CDR3 region has 11 residues. Losses at the gene ends were 11 bases for V and 7 bases for J; bases not matched to a gene: 5. This chain's CDR3 is CAVQQGNIQYF. The CDR3 DNA sequence: TGTGCCGTCCAACAGGGGAACATTCAGTACTTC. The full variable domain, rest sourced from reference TRBV25-1 and TRBJ2-4, is EADIYQTPRYLVIGTGKKITLECSQTMGHDKMYWYQQDPGMELHLIHYSYGVNSTEKGDLSSESTVSRIRTEHFPLTLESARPSHTSQYLCAVQQGNIQYFGAGTRLSVL.

The chain has TRBV5-1 and TRBJ1-6, with unresolved D. With 4 bases removed from V and 10 bases from J, the gap between germline ends came to 21 bases. The CDR3 has 16 residues. Germline values: CDR1 SGHRS, CDR2 YFSETQ. CDR3 region: CASSLGSRGLFSPLHF. The CDR3 DNA is TGCGCCAGCAGCCTAGGTTCCCGAGGCCTATTCTCACCCCTCCACTTT.

The J gene is TRBJ1-1, the V gene TRBV9, with D unclear. The germline V gene has CDR1 SGDLS and CDR2 YYNGEE. The CDR3 extends over 16 amino acids. V was clipped by 1 base and J by 0 bases, with 13 bases between them. The CDR3 sequence: CASSVSPSTVNTEAFF. The CDR3 bases are TGTGCCAGCAGCGTATCCCCATCCACGGTGAACACTGAAGCTTTCTTT.

This clone has a single count. CDR3 region: CASSEAPGLLGTEAFF. In DNA form, the CDR3 reads TGTGCCAGCAGTGAAGCGCCAGGGCTATTAGGCACTGAAGCTTTCTTT. V usage is TRBV2 and J usage is TRBJ1-1; D is perhaps TRBD1 (5 bases). The CDR3 runs to 16 residues. CDR1 is SNHLY and CDR2 is FYNNEI in the germline V gene. Between the trimmed V and J ends, which lost 0 bases and 4 bases, there was a span of 15 bases.

In its sample, this clone was seen once. This rearrangement joins TRBV5-5 to TRBJ2-2; no reliable D call. Trimming removed 4 bases at V and 4 bases at J, with 11 bases between. This CDR3 is built from 14 residues. Germline V gene data show CDR1 as SGHKS and CDR2 as YYEKEE (reference sequence). The CDR3 is CASSDLRVTGELFF. Here the CDR3 DNA reads TGTGCCAGCAGCGACCTCCGAGTCACCGGGGAGCTGTTTTTT. Drawing the rest from reference TRBV5-5 and TRBJ2-2, the complete variable domain is DAGVTQSPTHLIKTRGQQVTLRCSPISGHKSVSWYQQVLGQGPQFIFQYYEKEERGRGNFPDRFSARQFPNYSSELNVNALLLGDSALYLCASSDLRVTGELFFGEGSRLTVL.

The genes are TRBV5-1 and TRBJ2-7; maybe TRBD1 (6 bases). The V gene's germline CDR1 is SGHRS and CDR2 YFSETQ. The CDR3 length is 17 residues. V gave up 0 bases and J gave up 0 bases, with 16 bases separating them. CDR3 bases: TGCGCCAGCAGCTTGGCAATGGGGGCGACGACCTCCTACGAGCAGTACTTC. Amino acid sequence: CASSLAMGATTSYEQYF. The variable domain in full, with the rest retrieved from reference TRBV5-1 and TRBJ2-7, is KAGVTQTPRYLIKTRGQQVTLSCSPISGHRSVSWYQQTPGQGLQFLFEYFSETQRNKGNFPGRFSGRQFSNSRSEMNVSTLELGDSALYLCASSLAMGATTSYEQYFGPGTRLTVT.

The V and J genes are TRBV5-1 and TRBJ2-1, with 7 bases aligning to TRBD2. V was pared by 1 base and J by 5 bases, with 6 bases of the junction left unmatched. This CDR3 is built from 15 residues. Per the germline V gene, CDR1 is SGHRS and CDR2 is YFSETQ. The CDR3 reads CASSLRGETNNEQFF. CDR3 DNA: TGCGCCAGCAGCTTGCGGGGGGAAACGAACAATGAGCAGTTCTTC.

The J gene is TRBJ2-1, the V gene TRBV11-2; no firm D call. Trimming took off 0 bases at V and 0 bases at J, with 9 bases between the two ends. This CDR3 is 16 amino acids long. In germline, CDR1 is SGHAT, CDR2 FQNNGV. The CDR3 bases are TGTGCCAGCAGCTTAGAGACCGCCTCCTCCTACAATGAGCAGTTCTTC. Its translation: CASSLETASSYNEQFF.